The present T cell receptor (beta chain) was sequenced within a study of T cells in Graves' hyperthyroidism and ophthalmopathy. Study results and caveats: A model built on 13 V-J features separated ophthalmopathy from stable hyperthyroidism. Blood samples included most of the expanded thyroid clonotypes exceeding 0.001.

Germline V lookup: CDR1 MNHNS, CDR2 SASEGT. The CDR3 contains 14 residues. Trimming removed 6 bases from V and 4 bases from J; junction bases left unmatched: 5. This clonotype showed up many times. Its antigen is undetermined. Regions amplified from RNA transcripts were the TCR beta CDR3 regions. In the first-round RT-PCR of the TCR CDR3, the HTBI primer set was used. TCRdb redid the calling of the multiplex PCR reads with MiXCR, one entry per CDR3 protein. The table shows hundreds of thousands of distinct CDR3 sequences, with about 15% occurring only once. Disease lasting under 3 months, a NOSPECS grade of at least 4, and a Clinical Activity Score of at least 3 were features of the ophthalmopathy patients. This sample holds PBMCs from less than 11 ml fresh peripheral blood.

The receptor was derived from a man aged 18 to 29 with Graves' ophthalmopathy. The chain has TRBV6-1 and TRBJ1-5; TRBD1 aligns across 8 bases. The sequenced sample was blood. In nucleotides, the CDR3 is TGTGCCAGCAGCAAACGACAGGGGAATCAGCCCCAGCATTTT. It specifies CASSKRQGNQPQHF.